The clone carrying this T cell receptor beta chain was recorded at least ten times. The antigen is unknown. MiXCR, applied by TCRdb to the 5' RACE reads, yields one record per CDR3 protein. The table includes about 160,000 distinct CDR3 sequences, roughly 10% detected once. The sample comes from a study of CD8 T cells in ankylosing spondylitis. Study conclusions and caveats: Enrichment of disease-linked clones was reportedly significant in matched ankylosing spondylitis synovial fluid.

The CDR3 has 11 amino acids. Germline CDR1 MDHEN, CDR2 SYDVKM. V was cut by 3 bases and J by 7 bases, with 6 bases left in between. V usage is TRBV28 and J usage is TRBJ2-5; D uncertain. This clonotype was obtained from a female donor with ankylosing spondylitis or in good health (not recorded which). Material: blood, either unsorted or a sorted T cell fraction (not recorded which). CDR3 nucleotides: TGTGCCAGCAGTTTTGTGGGGACCCAGTACTTC. This gives the protein CASSFVGTQYF.